This is a list of T cell receptor beta chains from one sample in a study of shared clonotypes between healthy human individuals. The protocol was immunoSEQ multiplex PCR, while the TCRdb copy is restricted to in-frame clones and leaves out a portion. The sample lists 740,000 or so clones; roughly 72% were seen once. Sequencing was carried out using memory CD4+ T cells sorted from blood. These TCRs come from a woman aged 25 to 39 in good health. Both conserved end residues are part of each CDR3. The order of the fields is D gene, CDR3 length, J gene, clone size, V gene, CDR3 DNA, CDR3 protein. D genes are given only for firm matches. Rows give clone size only sometimes, using once, few, many, or a class for an expanded clone.

d_gene: -
len: 14
j_gene: TRBJ2-6
abundance: -
v_gene: TRBV7-2
CDR3nt: TGTGCCAGCAGCTTGAGGCTTGGGGCCAACGTCCTGACTTTC
CDR3aa: CASSLRLGANVLTF

d_gene: -
len: 13
j_gene: TRBJ1-2
abundance: -
v_gene: TRBV30
CDR3nt: TGTGCCTGGAGTGTCAGGGATGTTGATGGCTACACCTTC
CDR3aa: CAWSVRDVDGYTF

d_gene: -
len: 14
j_gene: TRBJ1-2
abundance: -
v_gene: TRBV11-2
CDR3nt: TGTGCCAGCAGCTACCGGACAGCTAACTATGGCTACACCTTC
CDR3aa: CASSYRTANYGYTF

d_gene: TRBD1
len: 14
j_gene: TRBJ2-5
abundance: -
v_gene: TRBV2
CDR3nt: TGTGCCAGCAGTCCGGACAGGGGGCGGGAGACCCAGTACTTC
CDR3aa: CASSPDRGRETQYF

d_gene: -
len: 15
j_gene: TRBJ1-5
abundance: -
v_gene: TRBV4-1
CDR3nt: TGCGCCAGCAGCCTCACCCACGGTAGCAATCAGCCCCAGCATTTT
CDR3aa: CASSLTHGSNQPQHF

d_gene: -
len: 14
j_gene: TRBJ1-2
abundance: -
v_gene: TRBV28
CDR3nt: TGTGCCAGCAGTCCCCCGGCGGGAAACTATGGCTACACCTTC
CDR3aa: CASSPPAGNYGYTF

d_gene: -
len: 19
j_gene: TRBJ2-5
abundance: -
v_gene: TRBV4-1
CDR3nt: TGCGCCAGCAGCCAAACGGGACAGATACTTAGCGGAGCACAAGAGACCCAGTACTTC
CDR3aa: CASSQTGQILSGAQETQYF

d_gene: TRBD1
len: 14
j_gene: TRBJ1-5
abundance: many
v_gene: TRBV11-2
CDR3nt: TGTGCCAGCAGCGCGGGACAGGGCTATCAGCCCCAGCATTTT
CDR3aa: CASSAGQGYQPQHF

d_gene: -
len: 15
j_gene: TRBJ2-7
abundance: -
v_gene: TRBV29-1
CDR3nt: TGCAGCGTTGAACTTATCCGGGACGAAGCCTACGAGCAGTACTTC
CDR3aa: CSVELIRDEAYEQYF

d_gene: -
len: 13
j_gene: TRBJ2-7
abundance: -
v_gene: TRBV6-5
CDR3nt: TGTGCCAGCACCTACTCAAGGGGATACGAGCAGTACTTC
CDR3aa: CASTYSRGYEQYF

d_gene: TRBD2
len: 15
j_gene: TRBJ2-7
abundance: -
v_gene: TRBV2
CDR3nt: TGTGCCAGCAGGCGGGGGACGGGTCTCTCCTACGAGCAGTACTTC
CDR3aa: CASRRGTGLSYEQYF

d_gene: TRBD1
len: 12
j_gene: TRBJ1-5
abundance: -
v_gene: TRBV29-1
CDR3nt: TGCAGCGTGACAGGGGGAGATCAGCCCCAGCATTTT
CDR3aa: CSVTGGDQPQHF

d_gene: TRBD1
len: 14
j_gene: TRBJ2-2
abundance: -
v_gene: TRBV30
CDR3nt: TGTGCCTGGAATCCAGGGGGAAACACCGGGGAGCTGTTTTTT
CDR3aa: CAWNPGGNTGELFF

d_gene: -
len: 13
j_gene: TRBJ2-7
abundance: -
v_gene: TRBV28
CDR3nt: TGTGCCAGCAGTTTACTAGTTAAGTACGAGCAGTACTTC
CDR3aa: CASSLLVKYEQYF

d_gene: -
len: 13
j_gene: TRBJ2-7
abundance: many
v_gene: TRBV2
CDR3nt: TGTGCCAGCAACCGGGACGGGAGCTACGAGCAGTACTTC
CDR3aa: CASNRDGSYEQYF

d_gene: -
len: 13
j_gene: TRBJ1-1
abundance: few
v_gene: TRBV11-2
CDR3nt: TGTGCCAGCAGCGGCAGGATGAACACTGAAGCTTTCTTT
CDR3aa: CASSGRMNTEAFF

d_gene: TRBD1
len: 17
j_gene: TRBJ2-7
abundance: -
v_gene: TRBV28
CDR3nt: TGTGCCAGCAGTTTATCTTTCGGACAGGGGGACCCCTACGAGCAGTACTTC
CDR3aa: CASSLSFGQGDPYEQYF

d_gene: -
len: 13
j_gene: TRBJ2-7
abundance: -
v_gene: TRBV5-4
CDR3nt: TGTGCCAGCAGCCCCGACGAGGGCTACGAGCAGTACTTC
CDR3aa: CASSPDEGYEQYF

d_gene: TRBD2
len: 16
j_gene: TRBJ2-1
abundance: -
v_gene: TRBV9
CDR3nt: TGTGCCAGCAGCCCTACCCCTACTAGCGGGAGCTATGAGCAGTTCTTC
CDR3aa: CASSPTPTSGSYEQFF

d_gene: TRBD1
len: 17
j_gene: TRBJ2-7
abundance: few
v_gene: TRBV14
CDR3nt: TGTGCCAGCAGCCAAGGGCCCTCCGGGACAGGAGCCTACGAGCAGTACTTC
CDR3aa: CASSQGPSGTGAYEQYF

d_gene: -
len: 14
j_gene: TRBJ1-1
abundance: -
v_gene: TRBV11-2
CDR3nt: TGTGCCAGCAGCTTTGCCGGGGGCGTCACTGAAGCTTTCTTT
CDR3aa: CASSFAGGVTEAFF

d_gene: TRBD2
len: 16
j_gene: TRBJ2-1
abundance: -
v_gene: TRBV11-3
CDR3nt: TGTGCCAGCAGCTCTCGACTAGCGAATATCCCACATGAGCAGTTCTTC
CDR3aa: CASSSRLANIPHEQFF

d_gene: -
len: 14
j_gene: TRBJ2-7
abundance: -
v_gene: TRBV27
CDR3nt: TGTGCCAGCAGTTTCGGTAGCGGCAGATACGAGCAGTACTTC
CDR3aa: CASSFGSGRYEQYF

d_gene: TRBD2
len: 14
j_gene: TRBJ2-7
abundance: once
v_gene: TRBV28
CDR3nt: TGTGCCAGCTGTGGGACTAGCGGGAGCTACGAGCAGTACTTC
CDR3aa: CASCGTSGSYEQYF

d_gene: TRBD1
len: 15
j_gene: TRBJ2-5
abundance: few
v_gene: TRBV2
CDR3nt: TGTGCCAGCAGTGCTCGGACAGGGGGCGGGGAGACCCAGTACTTC
CDR3aa: CASSARTGGGETQYF

d_gene: -
len: 13
j_gene: TRBJ1-5
abundance: -
v_gene: TRBV11-2
CDR3nt: TGTGCCAGCAGCTTAGACAGGACTCAGCCCCAGCATTTT
CDR3aa: CASSLDRTQPQHF

d_gene: -
len: 14
j_gene: TRBJ2-7
abundance: few
v_gene: TRBV10-3
CDR3nt: TGTGCCATCAGTGGAGGCAGGGGCTCCTACGAGCAGTACTTC
CDR3aa: CAISGGRGSYEQYF

d_gene: -
len: 13
j_gene: TRBJ2-6
abundance: -
v_gene: TRBV7-9
CDR3nt: TGTGCCAGCAGCCGATCTGGGGCCAACGTCCTGACTTTC
CDR3aa: CASSRSGANVLTF

d_gene: -
len: 14
j_gene: TRBJ1-5
abundance: -
v_gene: TRBV7-8
CDR3nt: TGTGCCAGCAGCCTGAGGGTTAGCAATCAGCCCCAGCATTTT
CDR3aa: CASSLRVSNQPQHF

d_gene: TRBD2
len: 15
j_gene: TRBJ2-5
abundance: -
v_gene: TRBV5-1
CDR3nt: TGCGCCAGCAGCACTGGACTAGCGAGACGGGAGACCCAGTACTTC
CDR3aa: CASSTGLARRETQYF

d_gene: TRBD2
len: 18
j_gene: TRBJ2-1
abundance: -
v_gene: TRBV28
CDR3nt: TGTGCCAGTACAGGACTAGCGGGAGTACTAAGCTCCTACAATGAGCAGTTCTTC
CDR3aa: CASTGLAGVLSSYNEQFF

d_gene: TRBD2
len: 16
j_gene: TRBJ2-2
abundance: -
v_gene: TRBV4-1
CDR3nt: TGCGCCAGCAGCCAAGACGTAGCGGGAGGGCCGCGGGAGCTGTTTTTT
CDR3aa: CASSQDVAGGPRELFF

d_gene: TRBD2
len: 13
j_gene: TRBJ2-1
abundance: -
v_gene: TRBV27
CDR3nt: TGTGCCAGCAATGCGGGAGGAGGCAATGAGCAGTTCTTC
CDR3aa: CASNAGGGNEQFF

d_gene: -
len: 14
j_gene: TRBJ1-2
abundance: -
v_gene: TRBV28
CDR3nt: TGTGCCAGCAGTCCCCGAGCAGGGGAATATGGCTACACCTTC
CDR3aa: CASSPRAGEYGYTF

d_gene: -
len: 14
j_gene: TRBJ1-1
abundance: -
v_gene: TRBV21-1
CDR3nt: TGTGCCAGCAGCCAGGGTTTAGGAGGAGGTGAAGCTTTCTTT
CDR3aa: CASSQGLGGGEAFF

d_gene: -
len: 19
j_gene: TRBJ1-3
abundance: -
v_gene: TRBV4-2
CDR3nt: TGTGCCAGCAGCCAAGATAATAGGGGCCGCCTGAGTTCTGGAAACACCATATATTTT
CDR3aa: CASSQDNRGRLSSGNTIYF

d_gene: -
len: 15
j_gene: TRBJ2-3
abundance: -
v_gene: TRBV15
CDR3nt: TGTGCCACCAGCAGAGGGGACGACCAGGCGGATACGCAGTATTTT
CDR3aa: CATSRGDDQADTQYF

d_gene: -
len: 12
j_gene: TRBJ1-1
abundance: -
v_gene: TRBV2
CDR3nt: TGTGCCAGCAGTGAAGTAGCGTCTGAAGCTTTCTTT
CDR3aa: CASSEVASEAFF

d_gene: -
len: 15
j_gene: TRBJ2-7
abundance: once
v_gene: TRBV27
CDR3nt: TGTGCCAGCAGTGGGAGGGGGGGCTGGGCCTACGAGCAGTACTTC
CDR3aa: CASSGRGGWAYEQYF

d_gene: -
len: 15
j_gene: TRBJ2-1
abundance: -
v_gene: TRBV5-1
CDR3nt: TGCGCCACCCATGGACAGTTAGGCTCCTACAATGAGCAGTTCTTC
CDR3aa: CATHGQLGSYNEQFF

d_gene: -
len: 14
j_gene: TRBJ1-2
abundance: -
v_gene: TRBV19
CDR3nt: TGTGCCAGTAGTATAGACGGGGGAACCTATGGCTACACCTTC
CDR3aa: CASSIDGGTYGYTF

d_gene: TRBD1
len: 15
j_gene: TRBJ2-7
abundance: -
v_gene: TRBV28
CDR3nt: TGTGCCAGCAGCCCCCGGACAGGGGGCTGGTACGAGCAGTACTTC
CDR3aa: CASSPRTGGWYEQYF

d_gene: -
len: 15
j_gene: TRBJ2-2
abundance: -
v_gene: TRBV5-1
CDR3nt: TGCGCCAGCAGCTTGGGCGGGATCCTCACCGGGGAGCTGTTTTTT
CDR3aa: CASSLGGILTGELFF

d_gene: -
len: 14
j_gene: TRBJ1-5
abundance: -
v_gene: TRBV19
CDR3nt: TGTGCCAGTAAGTACCGTGAGGTGAATCAGCCCCAGCATTTT
CDR3aa: CASKYREVNQPQHF

d_gene: TRBD2
len: 15
j_gene: TRBJ2-3
abundance: -
v_gene: TRBV4-1
CDR3nt: TGCGCCAGCAGCAGACTAGCGGGAGGTTACGATACGCAGTATTTT
CDR3aa: CASSRLAGGYDTQYF

d_gene: TRBD2
len: 14
j_gene: TRBJ2-3
abundance: -
v_gene: TRBV6-4
CDR3nt: TGTGCCAGCAAGCCAGCGGGAGAAGGAGATACGCAGTATTTT
CDR3aa: CASKPAGEGDTQYF

d_gene: TRBD2
len: 16
j_gene: TRBJ2-5
abundance: many
v_gene: TRBV29-1
CDR3nt: TGCAGCGCTCCGGGACTAGCGGGAGGTGTACAAGAGACCCAGTACTTC
CDR3aa: CSAPGLAGGVQETQYF

d_gene: -
len: 15
j_gene: TRBJ2-7
abundance: -
v_gene: TRBV27
CDR3nt: TGTGCCAGCAGCCGCTCCTTGAGAGGCTCCTACGAGCAGTACTTC
CDR3aa: CASSRSLRGSYEQYF

d_gene: -
len: 14
j_gene: TRBJ1-5
abundance: -
v_gene: TRBV27
CDR3nt: TGTGCCAGCAGCGGACAGAATAGCAATCAGCCCCAGCATTTT
CDR3aa: CASSGQNSNQPQHF

d_gene: -
len: 15
j_gene: TRBJ1-1
abundance: -
v_gene: TRBV18
CDR3nt: TGTGCCAGCTCACCAAACGGAGGGGACTACACTGAAGCTTTCTTT
CDR3aa: CASSPNGGDYTEAFF

d_gene: -
len: 14
j_gene: TRBJ1-5
abundance: -
v_gene: TRBV19
CDR3nt: TGTGCCAGTAGTATATGGGTAAGCAATCAGCCCCAGCATTTT
CDR3aa: CASSIWVSNQPQHF

d_gene: -
len: 15
j_gene: TRBJ2-3
abundance: -
v_gene: TRBV7-2
CDR3nt: TGTGCCAGCAGCTTAGTTGCCCTAGTGTCAGATACGCAGTATTTT
CDR3aa: CASSLVALVSDTQYF

d_gene: -
len: 14
j_gene: TRBJ2-2
abundance: -
v_gene: TRBV2
CDR3nt: TGTGCCAGCAGTGGCAGTACGAACACCGGGGAGCTGTTTTTT
CDR3aa: CASSGSTNTGELFF

d_gene: TRBD2
len: 16
j_gene: TRBJ2-2
abundance: -
v_gene: TRBV11-2
CDR3nt: TGTGCCAGCAGCCCGGGGGTAGCGGGAGTCACCGGGGAGCTGTTTTTT
CDR3aa: CASSPGVAGVTGELFF

d_gene: -
len: 16
j_gene: TRBJ2-3
abundance: -
v_gene: TRBV5-1
CDR3nt: TGCGCCAGCAGCTTGGAGTCCCTACCCTACACAGATACGCAGTATTTT
CDR3aa: CASSLESLPYTDTQYF